A single sample is the source of the 9 T cell receptor beta chains below, sequenced in a study of blood T cell repertoires in COVID-19. Repertoires were generated with immunoSEQ multiplex PCR, while TCRdb's copy carries only in-frame clones and drops some. The sample has roughly 180,000 clones; 85% to 90% are singletons. The specimen sequenced was peripheral blood. The receptors stem from a woman aged 55-70 years with acute or convalescent COVID-19.

The chain couples TRBV10-2 to TRBJ1-1, with a tentative D call TRBD1 (5 bases). V was cut by 2 bases and J by 4 bases, with 8 bases left in between. Germline CDR1 is WSHSY and CDR2 is SAAADI. This CDR3 comprises 13 residues. The CDR3 DNA sequence: TGCGCCAGCAGTGAGCAGGGCGGCACTGAAGCTTTCTTT. Translating gives CASSEQGGTEAFF.

The V call is TRBV7-9, the J call TRBJ1-2, with TRBD1 matching over 8 bases. CDR1 SEHNR and CDR2 FQNEAQ come from the germline V gene (reference sequence). Germline trimming cut 4 bases from V and 1 base from J; bases unmatched to any gene: 11. The CDR3 loop spans 17 amino acids. As DNA, the CDR3 is TGTGCCAGCAGCTCAATGAGGGACAGGCTCCGTAACTATGGCTACACCTTC. This codes for CASSSMRDRLRNYGYTF.

The CDR3 reads CASSYGSGMDQPQHF. The CDR3 DNA reads as TGTGCCAGCAGCTATGGGTCGGGGATGGATCAGCCCCAGCATTTT. The chain carries TRBV3-1 (or the pseudogene TRBV3-2) and TRBJ1-5, with D uncertain. The CDR3 extends over 15 amino acids. V lost 5 bases, J lost 5 bases, and 16 bases lay in between. Looked up from germline, CDR1 is LGHDT and CDR2 is YNNKEL (reference sequence).

The chain has TRBV3-1 (or the pseudogene TRBV3-2) and TRBJ1-2; D not certain. This CDR3 spans 13 amino acids. V gave up 0 bases and J gave up 7 bases, with 9 bases separating them. Germline V gives CDR1 LGHDT, CDR2 YNNKEL (reference sequence). This chain's CDR3 is CASSQDNQAGYTF. The CDR3, as DNA: TGTGCCAGCAGCCAAGATAATCAAGCTGGCTACACCTTC.

The chain links TRBV7-8 to TRBJ2-1; the match to TRBD2 covers 8 bases. Per the germline V gene, CDR1 is SGHVS and CDR2 is FQNEAQ. V trimming: 9 bases; J trimming: 3 bases; junction bases outside the gene matches: 4. The CDR3 loop spans 13 amino acids. The CDR3 DNA is TGTGCCAGTAGCGGGGCTAACTACAATGAGCAGTTCTTC. Encoded protein: CASSGANYNEQFF.

V gene TRBV29-1 combines with J gene TRBJ1-1, with D possibly being TRBD1 (6 bases). The germline V and J ends were trimmed by 4 bases and 6 bases, with 9 bases remaining between them. Germline V gives CDR1 SQVTM, CDR2 ANQGSEA. The CDR3 runs to 11 residues. CDR3 amino acids: CSVVPGAEAFF. CDR3 bases: TGCAGCGTTGTCCCAGGGGCTGAAGCTTTCTTT.

The CDR3 here is CASSLTGRGNTIYF. The CDR3 DNA is TGCGCCAGCAGCCTAACAGGGAGAGGAAACACCATATATTTT. The gene calls are TRBV5-1 and TRBJ1-3; tentative D call: TRBD1 (6 bases). Per germline, CDR1 SGHRS and CDR2 YFSETQ. Trimming shortened V by 4 bases and J by 4 bases, and 12 bases separated the two germline ends. The CDR3 is made up of 14 amino acids.

The CDR3 region has the DNA TGTGCCAGCAGTTTTGGACAGGGGGTAAGAGGAAACACTGAAGCTTTCTTT. Translating gives CASSFGQGVRGNTEAFF. V usage is TRBV28 and J usage is TRBJ1-1, with 10 bases fitting TRBD1. V gave up 3 bases and J gave up 2 bases; unmatched junction bases: 9. The CDR3 contains 17 residues. Per the germline V gene, CDR1 is MDHEN and CDR2 is SYDVKM.

This clone was seen a single time. The V call is TRBV5-1, the J call TRBJ1-1, with unresolved D. Deletions cut 0 bases from V and 0 bases from J, with 6 bases between. Germline CDR1 SGHRS, CDR2 YFSETQ. CDR3 size: 14 residues. CDR3 region: CASSLGSLNTEAFF. The CDR3 bases are TGCGCCAGCAGCTTGGGGAGTTTGAACACTGAAGCTTTCTTT.